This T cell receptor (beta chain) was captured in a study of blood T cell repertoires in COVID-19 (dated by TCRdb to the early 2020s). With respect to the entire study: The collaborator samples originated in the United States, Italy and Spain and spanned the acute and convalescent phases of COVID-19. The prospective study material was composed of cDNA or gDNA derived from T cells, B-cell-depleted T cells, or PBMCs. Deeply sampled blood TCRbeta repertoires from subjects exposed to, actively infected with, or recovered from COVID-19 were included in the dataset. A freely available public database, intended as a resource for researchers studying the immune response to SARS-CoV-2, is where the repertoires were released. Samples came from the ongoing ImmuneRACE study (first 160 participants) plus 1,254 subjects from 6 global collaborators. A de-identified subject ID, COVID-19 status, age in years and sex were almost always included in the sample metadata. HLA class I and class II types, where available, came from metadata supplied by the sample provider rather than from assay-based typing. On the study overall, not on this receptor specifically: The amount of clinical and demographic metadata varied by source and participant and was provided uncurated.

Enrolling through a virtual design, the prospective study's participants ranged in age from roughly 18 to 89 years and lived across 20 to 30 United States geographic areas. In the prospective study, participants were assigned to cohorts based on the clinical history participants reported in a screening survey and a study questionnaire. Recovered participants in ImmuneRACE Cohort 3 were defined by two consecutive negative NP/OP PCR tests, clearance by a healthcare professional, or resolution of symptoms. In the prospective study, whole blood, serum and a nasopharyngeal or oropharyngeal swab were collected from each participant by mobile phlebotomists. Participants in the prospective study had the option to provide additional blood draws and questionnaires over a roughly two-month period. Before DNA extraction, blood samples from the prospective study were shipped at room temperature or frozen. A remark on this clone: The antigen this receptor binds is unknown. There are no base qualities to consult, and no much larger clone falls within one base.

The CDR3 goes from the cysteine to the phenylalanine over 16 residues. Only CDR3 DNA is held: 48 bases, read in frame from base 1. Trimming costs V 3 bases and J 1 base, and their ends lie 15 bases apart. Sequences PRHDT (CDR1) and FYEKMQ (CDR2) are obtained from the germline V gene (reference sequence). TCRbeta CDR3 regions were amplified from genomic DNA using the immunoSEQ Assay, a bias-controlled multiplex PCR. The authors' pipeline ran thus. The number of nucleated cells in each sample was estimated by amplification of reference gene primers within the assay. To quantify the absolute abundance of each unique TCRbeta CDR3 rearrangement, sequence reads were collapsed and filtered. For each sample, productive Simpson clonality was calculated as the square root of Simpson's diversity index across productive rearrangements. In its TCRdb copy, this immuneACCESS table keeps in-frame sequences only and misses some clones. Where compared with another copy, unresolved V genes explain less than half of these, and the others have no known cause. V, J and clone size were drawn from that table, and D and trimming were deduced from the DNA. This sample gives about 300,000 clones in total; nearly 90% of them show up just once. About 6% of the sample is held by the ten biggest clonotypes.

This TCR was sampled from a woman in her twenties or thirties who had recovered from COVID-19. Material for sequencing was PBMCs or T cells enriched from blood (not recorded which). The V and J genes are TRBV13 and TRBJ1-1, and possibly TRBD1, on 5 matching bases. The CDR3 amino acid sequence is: CASSLLRSGQNTEAFF. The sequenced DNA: TGTGCCAGCAGCTTGCTCCGGTCAGGGCAGAACACTGAAGCTTTCTTT.